This T cell receptor beta chain was identified in a study of OX40 agonist ivuxolimab in advanced cancers. The ends were cut back, 3 bases at V and 3 bases at J, with 11 bases in the middle. This CDR3 contains 14 residues. Germline lookup yields CDR1 PRHDT and CDR2 FYEKMQ (reference sequence). Profiling relied on immunoSEQ multiplex PCR, and the TCRdb table lists in-frame clones only, not all of them. The sample includes tens of thousands of clones, more than 65% of them seen just once. This clonotype originated in an adult with an advanced solid tumor such as melanoma, head and neck, liver or kidney cancer. Here the sequenced sample was CD4+ or CD8+ T cells sorted from blood, taken in a trial of the OX40 agonist ivuxolimab. This chain connects TRBV13 to TRBJ2-5; D is unclear. This CDR3 is CASSFSSRKETQYF. CDR3 coding DNA: TGTGCCAGCAGCTTTTCTTCTAGGAAAGAGACCCAGTACTTC.